The 3 T cell receptor beta chains below come from one sample, sequenced in a study of T cells in Graves' hyperthyroidism and ophthalmopathy. The TCR beta CDR3 regions underwent amplification using RNA transcripts as the source. HTBI primers were the set used in a first-round RT-PCR of the TCR CDR3. One entry per CDR3 protein results from TCRdb running MiXCR on the multiplex PCR reads. The table has 480,000 or so distinct CDR3 sequences, 46% seen once. Sequenced sample: peripheral blood or thyroid tissue (not recorded which). Receptors were obtained from an adult woman with Graves' disease, either hyperthyroidism or ophthalmopathy (not recorded which).

The V gene is TRBV15, the J gene TRBJ2-6; no clear D gene. V shed 1 base and J shed 5 bases, with 12 bases lying between them. CDR1 and CDR2 from the germline V gene are LNHNV and YYDKDF (reference sequence). The CDR3 runs to 16 residues. CDR3 coding DNA: TGTGCCACCAGCAGAGGGGTAGGGTCGCGGGCCAACGTCCTGACTTTC. It yields the protein CATSRGVGSRANVLTF.

The chain combines TRBV29-1 with TRBJ2-5; possible D gene TRBD2, 6 bases. Trimming shortened V by 5 bases and J by 10 bases, and 20 bases separated the two germline ends. Germline loops: CDR1 SQVTM, CDR2 ANQGSEA. The CDR3 is 13 residues long. CDR3 sequence: CSVKFPAGKGQYF. As DNA, the CDR3 is TGCAGCGTTAAGTTTCCGGCGGGGAAAGGCCAGTACTTC.

This clonotype occurred many times. The chain carries TRBV2 and TRBJ1-2; maybe TRBD1 (5 bases). V was trimmed by 7 bases and J by 8 bases, leaving 14 bases between them. The CDR3 is made up of 12 amino acids. CDR1 is SNHLY, CDR2 FYNNEI, per germline. The chain's CDR3 is CASTYGTIGYTF. CDR3 coding DNA: TGTGCCAGCACTTACGGGACGATAGGCTACACCTTC.